This T cell receptor beta chain is drawn from a study of blood T cell repertoires in COVID-19. On the study more broadly: Spain, Italy and the United States supplied samples that represented acute and convalescent COVID-19. Sources were T cells, B-cell-depleted T cells, or PBMCs; the material itself was cDNA or gDNA.

Authors' data handling: Estimated nucleated cell counts came from reference gene primer amplification. The protocol was immunoSEQ multiplex PCR, while the TCRdb copy is restricted to in-frame clones and leaves out a portion. V and J calls and clone size are copied from that table; D and trimming were computed from the DNA. The sample contains 200,000 to 250,000 clones, over 80% of which appear only once. CDR3 size: 13 residues. Sequencing input: peripheral blood. The chain combines TRBV21-1 with TRBJ2-7; TRBD1, the table's D call, lacks a check against the DNA. TRBV21-1 is a pseudogene. This clonotype was sampled from a man under 40 who had recovered from COVID-19. The CDR3 bases are TGTGCCAGCTGGGACAGGGGGCCCTACGAGCAGTACTTC. As protein: CASWDRGPYEQYF.